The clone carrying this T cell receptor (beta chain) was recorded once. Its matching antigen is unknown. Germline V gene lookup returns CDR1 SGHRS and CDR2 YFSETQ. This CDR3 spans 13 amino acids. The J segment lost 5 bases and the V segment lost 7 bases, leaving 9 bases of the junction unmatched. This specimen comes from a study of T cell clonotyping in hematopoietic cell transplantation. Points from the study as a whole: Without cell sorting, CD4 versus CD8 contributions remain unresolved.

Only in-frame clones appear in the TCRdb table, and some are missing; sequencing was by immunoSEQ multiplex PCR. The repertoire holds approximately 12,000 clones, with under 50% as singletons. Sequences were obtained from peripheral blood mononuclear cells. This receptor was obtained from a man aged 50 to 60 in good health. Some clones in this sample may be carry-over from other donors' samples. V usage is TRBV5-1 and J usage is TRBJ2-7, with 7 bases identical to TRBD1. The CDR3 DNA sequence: TGCGCCAGCCGACAGGGAACAGGTAACGAGCAGTACTTC. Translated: CASRQGTGNEQYF.